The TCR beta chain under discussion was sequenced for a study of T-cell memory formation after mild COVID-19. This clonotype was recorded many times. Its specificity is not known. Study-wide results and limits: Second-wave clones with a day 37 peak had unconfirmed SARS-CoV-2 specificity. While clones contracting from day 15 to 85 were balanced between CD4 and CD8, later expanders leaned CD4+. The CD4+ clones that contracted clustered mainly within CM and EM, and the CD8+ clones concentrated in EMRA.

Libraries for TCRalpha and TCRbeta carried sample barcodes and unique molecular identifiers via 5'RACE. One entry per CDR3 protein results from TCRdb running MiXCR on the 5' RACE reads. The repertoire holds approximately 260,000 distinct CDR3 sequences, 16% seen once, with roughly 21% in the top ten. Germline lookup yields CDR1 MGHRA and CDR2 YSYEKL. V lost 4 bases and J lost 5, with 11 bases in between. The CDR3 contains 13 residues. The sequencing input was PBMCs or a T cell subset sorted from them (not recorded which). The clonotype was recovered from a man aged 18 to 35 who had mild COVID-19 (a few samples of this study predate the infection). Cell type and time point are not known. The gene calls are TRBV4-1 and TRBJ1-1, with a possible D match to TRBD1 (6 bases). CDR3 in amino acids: CASSPQGWTEAFF. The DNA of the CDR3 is TGCGCCAGCAGCCCTCAGGGGTGGACTGAAGCTTTCTTT.